Below, 12 T cell receptor beta chains from the same sample are listed, as sequenced in a study of blood T cells in healthy people across ages. The authors ran a second PCR of about 6 to 11 cycles using a sample-barcoded 5' primer and a J-beta primer mix. TCRdb re-called the 5' RACE reads through MiXCR, storing one row per CDR3 protein. The sample gives hundreds of thousands of distinct CDR3 sequences, approximately 48% of which show up once; about 21% is in the top ten. The specimen was blood. The source is a man aged 55-75 years in good health.

The J gene is TRBJ2-7, the V gene TRBV29-1; 10 bases agree with TRBD2. Judging by the DNA end, TRBJ2-5 fits better; the J call may be wrong. The CDR3 has 15 residues. Germline V lookup: CDR1 SQVTM, CDR2 ANQGSEA. The CDR3, as DNA: TGCAGCGTTGCAAGCGGGGGGGCAGGTTTGGAGACCCAGTACTTC. Amino acids: CSVASGGAGLETQYF.

This rearrangement joins TRBV6-2 or TRBV6-3 to TRBJ1-1; D call uncertain. V lost 6 bases and J 5 bases, leaving 13 bases between the germline ends. This CDR3 has 13 amino acids. Looked up from germline, CDR1 is MNHEY and CDR2 is SVGEGT. CDR3 amino acids: CASSALVGTEAFF. DNA of the CDR3: TGTGCCAGCAGCGCACTAGTGGGAACTGAAGCTTTCTTT.

The chain combines TRBV29-1 with TRBJ1-1, with D possibly being TRBD1 (5 bases). Germline V gives CDR1 SQVTM, CDR2 ANQGSEA. V lost 4 bases, J lost 0 bases, and 12 bases lay in between. The length of the CDR3 is 14 residues. CDR3 region: CSVAGHPLNTEAFF. The CDR3 DNA reads TGCAGCGTTGCTGGACATCCATTGAACACTGAAGCTTTCTTT.

The V call is TRBV6-1, the J call TRBJ1-5; TRBD1 agrees at 8 bases. The CDR3 consists of 15 residues. V trimming: 2 bases; J trimming: 8 bases; junction bases outside the gene matches: 8. From germline, CDR1 is MNHNS and CDR2 SASEGT. The CDR3 spells CASSEQGAGDKPQHF. The CDR3 DNA reads TGTGCCAGCAGTGAACAGGGGGCTGGGGATAAGCCCCAGCATTTT.

As concerns this clonotype: Given a much more abundant clone one base away, this may be a read error. This chain connects TRBV12-3 or TRBV12-4 to TRBJ1-2, with 9 positions matching TRBD1. This CDR3 region has 13 residues. Trimming removed 7 bases from V and 9 bases from J; junction bases left unmatched: 9. In nucleotides, the CDR3 is TGTGCCAGCATTCCCGGGACAGGGAGGAGCTACACCTTC. It specifies CASIPGTGRSYTF.

This clonotype occurred once. The chain uses TRBV5-1 and TRBJ1-2; D is possibly TRBD1 (6 bases). The CDR3 contains 14 residues. Germline values: CDR1 SGHRS, CDR2 YFSETQ. V was pared by 5 bases and J by 11 bases, with 22 bases between. DNA of the CDR3: TGCGCCAGCAGAACAAACCCAGGGGTTTGTGGTTACACCTTC. Amino acid sequence: CASRTNPGVCGYTF.

This clonotype has only a few counts. The chain uses TRBV7-2 and TRBJ2-7; no reliable D call. Trimming stripped 4 bases from V and 3 bases from J, with 10 bases between. Germline CDR1 SGHTA, CDR2 FQGNSA. The CDR3 is 13 residues long. The CDR3: CASSSRALYEQYF. The CDR3 DNA sequence: TGTGCCAGCAGCTCCCGCGCCCTCTACGAGCAGTACTTC.

The chain recombines TRBV20-1 with TRBJ2-7, with D perhaps TRBD2 (5 bases). CDR3 size: 13 residues. Germline V gene sequence: CDR1 DFQATT, CDR2 SNEGSKA (reference sequence). The ends were cut back, 7 bases at V and 0 bases at J, with 13 bases in the middle. The CDR3 region is CSVGGSDSYEQYF. The DNA for the CDR3 is TGCAGTGTTGGTGGTAGCGACTCCTACGAGCAGTACTTC.

This clonotype has just a few counts. The chain joins TRBV7-2 to TRBJ2-3; 9 nucleotides align to TRBD1. This CDR3 is 15 amino acids long. CDR1 is SGHTA and CDR2 is FQGNSA in the germline V gene. The trim removed 4 bases at V and 4 bases at J, leaving 6 bases unmatched. DNA for the CDR3: TGTGCCAGCAGCTCCCGGGACAGGGAGGCAGATACGCAGTATTTT. This codes for CASSSRDREADTQYF.

In this sample, this clonotype turned up a few times. CDR3 in DNA: TGCGCCAGCAGCCAAGATCCCAGGGAATTGTACAATGAGCAGTTCTTC. Its translation: CASSQDPRELYNEQFF. The V call is TRBV4-3, the J call TRBJ2-1; the D gene is possibly TRBD1 (5 bases). Deletions cut 0 bases from V and 4 bases from J, with 13 bases between. The CDR3 extends over 16 amino acids. Germline V gene data show CDR1 as LGHNA and CDR2 as YSLEER.

The gene calls are TRBV27 and TRBJ2-7; TRBD1 matches 9 bases. V was pared by 4 bases and J by 5 bases, with 9 bases of the junction left unmatched. Germline lookup yields CDR1 MNHEY and CDR2 SMNVEV (reference sequence). The CDR3 totals 15 residues. The CDR3 is CASSSPRTGVDEQYF. Here the CDR3 DNA reads TGTGCCAGCAGTTCCCCCCGGACAGGGGTAGACGAGCAGTACTTC.

The V gene is TRBV2, the J gene TRBJ2-1; TRBD1 aligns across 8 bases. After removal of 10 bases from V and 13 bases from J, the junction contained 15 bases not matched to a gene. This CDR3 has 13 residues. CDR1 is SNHLY and CDR2 is FYNNEI in the germline V gene. The CDR3 spells CATRTGLLETQFF. CDR3 DNA: TGTGCCACCCGGACAGGGCTTCTGGAGACCCAGTTCTTC.